This T cell receptor (beta chain) emerged from a study of cytomegalovirus exposure and HLA in healthy donors. The CDR3 is 15 residues long. V lost 5 bases to trimming and J lost 1 base, with 14 bases between them. In germline, CDR1 is MNHEY, CDR2 SVGAGI. Study results and limitations: Rarity characterized most TCR sequences, yet some public TCRs appeared in many donors. There were reportedly fewer N-insertions in an Asian-associated ancestry cluster than the roughly 670-donor mean, in a later analysis. Later analysis identified several of the most significant clusters that appeared linked to common viral pathogens.

Points on this clone: No antigen is known for it.

The PCR used 60 Vbeta and 13 Jbeta primers. The assay was immunoSEQ multiplex PCR, and TCRdb's table has in-frame clones only and misses some. This sample's table has about 210,000 clones. The sample comprised PBMCs. The receptor's source is a woman in her twenties or thirties in good health and CMV-seropositive. The chain couples TRBV6-5 to TRBJ1-1; tentative D call: TRBD1 (5 bases). CDR3 coding DNA: TGTGCCAGCAGTGGATCGGGACTGGGGAACACTGAAGCTTTCTTT. The encoded protein is CASSGSGLGNTEAFF.